What follows is one TCR beta chain and its context. These data are taken from a study of blood T cell repertoires in COVID-19. Clones were sequenced by immunoSEQ multiplex PCR, and TCRdb holds only the in-frame ones, with some missing. Here the sample spans approximately 180,000 clones, around four fifths being singletons. V shed 7 bases and J shed 4 bases, with 19 bases lying between them. This CDR3 comprises 15 residues. Germline CDR1 reads LNHDA; CDR2 reads SQIVND (reference sequence). This TCR derives from a woman aged 50 to 65 who had recovered from COVID-19. The J gene is TRBJ1-1, the V gene TRBV19; weak D call: TRBD1 (6 bases). Sequences were obtained from PBMCs or T cells enriched from blood (not recorded which). The CDR3 protein is CASTTQGGGGTEAFF. CDR3 coding DNA: TGTGCCAGTACCACCCAAGGGGGGGGAGGCACTGAAGCTTTCTTT.